These T cell receptor beta chains were read from a single sample in a study of T cells in Graves' hyperthyroidism and ophthalmopathy. TCRdb reprocessed the multiplex PCR reads via MiXCR and lists one record per CDR3 protein. The sample contains around 300,000 distinct CDR3 sequences, around 20% of which appear only once. The sequenced sample was blood. These TCRs come from a man in his fifties with Graves' ophthalmopathy. Both conserved end residues are part of each CDR3. A D gene is named only where the DNA matches it firmly. Size is stated for part of the rows, as once, few or many counts, or as a class when the clone is expanded.

cdr3_aa: CASSRTESSYNSPLHF
cdr3_nt: TGTGCCAGCTCAAGGACGGAAAGCTCCTATAATTCACCCCTCCACTTT
clone_size: many
j_call: TRBJ1-6
v_call: TRBV18
d_call: .

cdr3_aa: CASSNRGLGGYTF
cdr3_nt: TGTGCCAGCAGCAACAGGGGTTTGGGTGGCTACACCTTC
clone_size: .
j_call: TRBJ1-2
v_call: TRBV12-3/TRBV12-4
d_call: TRBD1

cdr3_aa: CASSHPTRGETQYF
cdr3_nt: TGTGCCAGCAGCCACCCCACTAGGGGAGAGACCCAGTACTTC
clone_size: many
j_call: TRBJ2-5
v_call: TRBV3-1
d_call: .

cdr3_aa: CASTPTDPYEQYF
cdr3_nt: TGTGCCAGCACTCCGACGGATCCCTACGAGCAGTACTTC
clone_size: .
j_call: TRBJ2-7
v_call: TRBV2
d_call: .

cdr3_aa: CASSSGTRTWEQYF
cdr3_nt: TGTGCCAGCAGTTCCGGGACCCGAACGTGGGAGCAGTACTTC
clone_size: few
j_call: TRBJ2-7
v_call: TRBV6-5
d_call: .

cdr3_aa: CASSPEWASGNEQFF
cdr3_nt: TGTGCCAGCAGCCCGGAGTGGGCTAGCGGAAATGAGCAGTTCTTC
clone_size: few
j_call: TRBJ2-1
v_call: TRBV13
d_call: TRBD2

cdr3_aa: CAGSTPGVGTGELFF
cdr3_nt: TGTGCCGGTTCAACTCCGGGAGTGGGCACCGGGGAGCTGTTTTTT
clone_size: .
j_call: TRBJ2-2
v_call: TRBV6-2/TRBV6-3
d_call: .

cdr3_aa: CASSLGGGVGYGYTF
cdr3_nt: TGTGCCAGCAGCCTAGGAGGGGGGGTAGGGTATGGCTACACCTTC
clone_size: few
j_call: TRBJ1-2
v_call: TRBV6-1
d_call: .

cdr3_aa: CSAEMTGGISPLHF
cdr3_nt: TGCAGTGCTGAGATGACAGGGGGCATTTCACCCCTCCACTTT
clone_size: .
j_call: TRBJ1-6
v_call: TRBV20-1
d_call: TRBD1

cdr3_aa: CASGLASYDEQFF
cdr3_nt: TGTGCTAGTGGTTTGGCTTCCTACGATGAGCAGTTCTTC
clone_size: many
j_call: TRBJ2-1
v_call: TRBV12-5
d_call: .

cdr3_aa: CSVETGRAYTF
cdr3_nt: TGCAGCGTCGAAACGGGACGAGCCTACACCTTC
clone_size: .
j_call: TRBJ1-2
v_call: TRBV29-1
d_call: .

cdr3_aa: CASPEAGGPLNEQFF
cdr3_nt: TGTGCCAGCCCCGAAGCGGGAGGGCCCCTCAATGAGCAGTTCTTC
clone_size: many
j_call: TRBJ2-1
v_call: TRBV7-9
d_call: TRBD2

cdr3_aa: CATSDSNTEAFF
cdr3_nt: TGTGCCACCAGTGATTCTAACACTGAAGCTTTCTTT
clone_size: .
j_call: TRBJ1-1
v_call: TRBV24-1
d_call: .

cdr3_aa: CASSLRDSGLRAEQYF
cdr3_nt: TGTGCCAGCAGCCTCCGGGACAGCGGACTTCGGGCCGAGCAGTACTTC
clone_size: many
j_call: TRBJ2-7
v_call: TRBV7-9
d_call: TRBD1

cdr3_aa: CASSQVSEQYF
cdr3_nt: TGTGCCAGCAGCCAAGTTAGCGAGCAGTACTTC
clone_size: many
j_call: TRBJ2-7
v_call: TRBV3-1
d_call: .

cdr3_aa: CASSARLASGRDHNEQFF
cdr3_nt: TGTGCCAGCAGCGCAAGACTTGCTAGCGGGAGGGATCACAATGAGCAGTTCTTC
clone_size: few
j_call: TRBJ2-1
v_call: TRBV14
d_call: TRBD2

cdr3_aa: CASSLTAGGQQTLF
cdr3_nt: TGTGCCAGCAGCTTAACTGCAGGAGGACAGCAAACCCTCTTC
clone_size: .
j_call: TRBJ2-1
v_call: TRBV7-8
d_call: .

cdr3_aa: CSAKGLQETQYF
cdr3_nt: TGCAGTGCTAAAGGACTTCAAGAGACCCAGTACTTC
clone_size: few
j_call: TRBJ2-5
v_call: TRBV20-1
d_call: .

cdr3_aa: CASRQGNEQFF
cdr3_nt: TGTGCCAGCAGGCAAGGGAATGAGCAGTTCTTC
clone_size: many
j_call: TRBJ2-1
v_call: TRBV11-2
d_call: .

cdr3_aa: CAWSPGHYEAFF
cdr3_nt: TGTGCCTGGAGCCCCGGGCACTATGAAGCTTTCTTT
clone_size: many
j_call: TRBJ1-1
v_call: TRBV30
d_call: .

cdr3_aa: CASSMVTSGNRETQYF
cdr3_nt: TGTGCCAGTAGTATGGTGACTAGCGGGAATCGAGAGACCCAGTACTTC
clone_size: few
j_call: TRBJ2-5
v_call: TRBV19
d_call: TRBD2

cdr3_aa: CSARDPLQNTYEQYF
cdr3_nt: TGCAGTGCTAGAGATCCTCTCCAAAATACCTACGAGCAGTACTTC
clone_size: .
j_call: TRBJ2-7
v_call: TRBV20-1
d_call: .

cdr3_aa: CAWSPRTGGSGNTIYF
cdr3_nt: TGTGCCTGGAGTCCCCGGACAGGGGGATCTGGAAACACCATATATTTT
clone_size: few
j_call: TRBJ1-3
v_call: TRBV30
d_call: TRBD1

cdr3_aa: CASSLPSGRIQETQYF
cdr3_nt: TGTGCCAGCAGCTTGCCAAGCGGGAGAATTCAAGAGACCCAGTACTTC
clone_size: few
j_call: TRBJ2-5
v_call: TRBV5-8
d_call: TRBD2

cdr3_aa: CATMQEHQETQYF
cdr3_nt: TGTGCCACCATGCAGGAGCACCAAGAGACCCAGTACTTC
clone_size: .
j_call: TRBJ2-5
v_call: TRBV24-1
d_call: .

cdr3_aa: CASSPSGGWGGWNTEAFF
cdr3_nt: TGTGCCAGCAGCCCCTCTGGGGGTTGGGGAGGCTGGAACACTGAAGCTTTCTTT
clone_size: many
j_call: TRBJ1-1
v_call: TRBV11-1
d_call: .

cdr3_aa: CASSTDSDQPQHF
cdr3_nt: TGTGCCAGCAGCACGGACAGTGATCAGCCCCAGCATTTT
clone_size: many
j_call: TRBJ1-5
v_call: TRBV3-1
d_call: .

cdr3_aa: CAYQDRNQPQHF
cdr3_nt: TGTGCCTACCAAGACCGTAATCAGCCCCAGCATTTT
clone_size: many
j_call: TRBJ1-5
v_call: TRBV30
d_call: .

cdr3_aa: CSVDVLQGGLGYTF
cdr3_nt: TGCAGCGTTGATGTACTTCAGGGAGGGCTTGGCTACACCTTC
clone_size: .
j_call: TRBJ1-2
v_call: TRBV29-1
d_call: .

cdr3_aa: CASSSTVLQKYNEQFF
cdr3_nt: TGCGCCAGCAGCTCCACGGTTCTCCAAAAATACAATGAGCAGTTCTTC
clone_size: many
j_call: TRBJ2-1
v_call: TRBV5-1
d_call: .

cdr3_aa: CASSPGQLNEQFF
cdr3_nt: TGTGCCAGCAGCCCGGGACAGTTGAATGAGCAGTTCTTC
clone_size: .
j_call: TRBJ2-1
v_call: TRBV7-9
d_call: TRBD1

cdr3_aa: CSALNRVSEQYF
cdr3_nt: TGCAGTGCCCTAAACAGGGTGAGTGAGCAGTACTTC
clone_size: many
j_call: TRBJ2-7
v_call: TRBV20-1
d_call: .

cdr3_aa: CASSYSSNNYGYTF
cdr3_nt: TGTGCCAGCAGTTACTCATCTAATAACTATGGCTACACCTTC
clone_size: .
j_call: TRBJ1-2
v_call: TRBV6-5
d_call: .

cdr3_aa: CASPGTGAYEQYF
cdr3_nt: TGTGCCAGCCCCGGGACAGGGGCCTACGAGCAGTACTTC
clone_size: .
j_call: TRBJ2-7
v_call: TRBV6-1
d_call: TRBD1

cdr3_aa: CASSTRQGGTYEQYF
cdr3_nt: TGTGCCAGTAGTACCCGACAGGGGGGGACTTACGAGCAGTACTTC
clone_size: .
j_call: TRBJ2-7
v_call: TRBV19
d_call: TRBD1

cdr3_aa: CASSAPPGEAFF
cdr3_nt: TGTGCCAGCAGTGCCCCCCCTGGAGAAGCTTTCTTT
clone_size: .
j_call: TRBJ1-1
v_call: TRBV6-1
d_call: .

cdr3_aa: CASSLFFTGNNQPQHF
cdr3_nt: TGTGCCAGCAGCTTGTTTTTTACAGGGAACAATCAGCCCCAGCATTTT
clone_size: .
j_call: TRBJ1-5
v_call: TRBV7-2
d_call: .

cdr3_aa: CASSLGYPSYEQYF
cdr3_nt: TGTGCCAGCAGCTTGGGGTACCCGTCCTACGAGCAGTACTTC
clone_size: many
j_call: TRBJ2-7
v_call: TRBV5-5
d_call: .

cdr3_aa: CASRQPGGGRADTQYF
cdr3_nt: TGTGCCAGCAGACAACCTGGGGGCGGGAGAGCAGATACGCAGTATTTT
clone_size: many
j_call: TRBJ2-3
v_call: TRBV6-1
d_call: .

cdr3_aa: CASSPEGTDTQYF
cdr3_nt: TGTGCCAGCAGCCCTGAGGGCACAGATACGCAGTATTTT
clone_size: many
j_call: TRBJ2-3
v_call: TRBV11-3
d_call: .

cdr3_aa: CSAHPVGGGGEQYF
cdr3_nt: TGCAGTGCCCACCCAGTAGGGGGCGGGGGGGAGCAGTACTTC
clone_size: many
j_call: TRBJ2-7
v_call: TRBV20-1
d_call: .

cdr3_aa: CASSYLPDRTYEQYF
cdr3_nt: TGTGCCAGCAGTTACTTACCCGACAGAACCTACGAGCAGTACTTC
clone_size: few
j_call: TRBJ2-7
v_call: TRBV6-6
d_call: .

cdr3_aa: CASSSPSRETQYF
cdr3_nt: TGCGCCAGCAGCTCGCCTAGCCGCGAGACCCAGTACTTC
clone_size: many
j_call: TRBJ2-5
v_call: TRBV5-1
d_call: .

cdr3_aa: CASSQGPGLDYEQYF
cdr3_nt: TGCGCCAGCAGCCAAGGGCCGGGACTAGACTACGAGCAGTACTTC
clone_size: .
j_call: TRBJ2-7
v_call: TRBV4-1
d_call: TRBD2

cdr3_aa: CASSPRGTAEAFF
cdr3_nt: TGTGCCAGCAGCCCCCGCGGCACAGCTGAAGCTTTCTTT
clone_size: many
j_call: TRBJ1-1
v_call: TRBV2
d_call: .

cdr3_aa: CASSAQGIGGYTF
cdr3_nt: TGTGCCAGCAGTGCACAGGGGATTGGTGGCTACACCTTC
clone_size: .
j_call: TRBJ1-2
v_call: TRBV27
d_call: TRBD1

cdr3_aa: CSVEDPGLAGGYEQYF
cdr3_nt: TGCAGCGTTGAAGATCCCGGACTAGCGGGAGGGTACGAGCAGTACTTC
clone_size: few
j_call: TRBJ2-7
v_call: TRBV29-1
d_call: TRBD2

cdr3_aa: CASARRVTSGGEQYF
cdr3_nt: TGTGCCAGTGCCAGAAGGGTGACTAGCGGGGGGGAACAGTACTTC
clone_size: few
j_call: TRBJ2-7
v_call: TRBV6-1
d_call: TRBD2

cdr3_aa: CASSPGADTQYF
cdr3_nt: TGTGCCAGCAGCCCAGGGGCAGATACGCAGTATTTT
clone_size: many
j_call: TRBJ2-3
v_call: TRBV7-3
d_call: .

cdr3_aa: CASSFYRGAGELFF
cdr3_nt: TGTGCCAGCAGCTTTTATAGGGGCGCCGGGGAGCTGTTTTTT
clone_size: .
j_call: TRBJ2-2
v_call: TRBV7-8
d_call: .

cdr3_aa: CASRADYRFSYEQYF
cdr3_nt: TGTGCCAGCAGGGCAGACTACCGTTTCTCCTACGAGCAGTACTTC
clone_size: many
j_call: TRBJ2-7
v_call: TRBV6-1
d_call: .

cdr3_aa: CAISSGTNNEKLFF
cdr3_nt: TGTGCCATCAGTTCCGGGACAAATAATGAAAAACTGTTTTTT
clone_size: many
j_call: TRBJ1-4
v_call: TRBV10-3
d_call: .

cdr3_aa: CASSESRGYGYTF
cdr3_nt: TGTGCCAGCAGTGAATCAAGGGGGTATGGCTACACCTTC
clone_size: .
j_call: TRBJ1-2
v_call: TRBV7-2
d_call: .

cdr3_aa: CASSLGPERDYEQYF
cdr3_nt: TGTGCCAGCAGTTTAGGGCCCGAACGTGACTACGAGCAGTACTTC
clone_size: few
j_call: TRBJ2-7
v_call: TRBV27
d_call: .